This T cell receptor (beta chain) was obtained from a study of early T cells in non-severe SARS-CoV-2 infection. Whole-study context: Unpaired chains resulted from sequencing bulk RNA of unsorted whole blood. Study findings and constraints: VDJdb-based annotation leaned toward anti-spike CD8 responses and missed private and CD4 specificities.

Of note for this clonotype: Antigen unknown.

The V segment lost 6 bases and the J segment 3 bases; nucleotides outside the gene matches: 6. This CDR3 has 13 residues. Germline values: CDR1 SQVTM, CDR2 ANQGSEA. Individually, cDNA molecules had unique molecular identifiers attached to them. TCRdb re-called the 5' RACE reads with MiXCR, one entry per CDR3 protein. The data hold about 99,000 distinct CDR3 sequences, with approximately 17% observed a single time. The J gene is TRBJ2-3, the V gene TRBV29-1; 7 bases are shared with TRBD1. This TCR was sampled from an adult who was a healthcare worker with PCR-confirmed SARS-CoV-2 infection or an uninfected control (not recorded which). Sequencing used whole blood. CDR3 in amino acids: CSVSKGATDTQYF. Written as DNA, the CDR3 is TGCAGCGTCAGCAAGGGGGCAACAGATACGCAGTATTTT.